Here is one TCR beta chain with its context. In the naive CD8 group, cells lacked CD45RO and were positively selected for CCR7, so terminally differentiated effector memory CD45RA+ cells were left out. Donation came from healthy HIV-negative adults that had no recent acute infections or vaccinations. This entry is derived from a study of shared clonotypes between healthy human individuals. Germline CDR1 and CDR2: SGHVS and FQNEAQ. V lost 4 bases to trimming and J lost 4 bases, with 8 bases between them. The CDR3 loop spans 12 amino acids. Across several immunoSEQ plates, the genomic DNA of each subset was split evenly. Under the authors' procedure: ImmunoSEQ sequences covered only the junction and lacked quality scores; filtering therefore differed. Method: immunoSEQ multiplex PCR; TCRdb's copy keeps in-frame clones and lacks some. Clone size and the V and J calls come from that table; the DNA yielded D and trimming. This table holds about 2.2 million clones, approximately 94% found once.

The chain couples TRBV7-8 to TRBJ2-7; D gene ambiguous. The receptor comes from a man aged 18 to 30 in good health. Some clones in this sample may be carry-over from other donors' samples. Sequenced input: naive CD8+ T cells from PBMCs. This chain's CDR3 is CASSSDGYEQYF. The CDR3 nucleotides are TGTGCCAGCAGCTCCGATGGGTACGAGCAGTACTTC. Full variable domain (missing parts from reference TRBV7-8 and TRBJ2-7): GAGVSQSPRYKVAKRGQDVALRCDPISGHVSLFWYQQALGQGPEFLTYFQNEAQLDKSGLPSDRFFAERPEGSVSTLKIQRTQQEDSAVYLCASSSDGYEQYFGPGTRLTVT.